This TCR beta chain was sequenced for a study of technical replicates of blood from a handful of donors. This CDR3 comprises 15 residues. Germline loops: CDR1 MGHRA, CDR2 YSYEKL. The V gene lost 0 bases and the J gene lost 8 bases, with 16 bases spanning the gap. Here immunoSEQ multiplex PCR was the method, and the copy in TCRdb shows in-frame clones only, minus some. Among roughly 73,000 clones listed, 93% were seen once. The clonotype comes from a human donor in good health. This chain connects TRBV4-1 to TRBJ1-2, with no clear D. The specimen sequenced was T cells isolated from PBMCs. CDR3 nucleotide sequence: TGCGCCAGCAGCCAAGATTGGATGAGGGTGGACGGCTACACCTTC. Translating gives CASSQDWMRVDGYTF.